The table lists the clone carrying this TCR beta chain with many counts. Its antigen is undetermined. These data belong to a study of CD8 T cells in ankylosing spondylitis. Points from the study as a whole: About 8 highly homologous variants made up a TCR beta motif that seemed to typify ankylosing spondylitis blood. Reportedly, significant enrichment of disease-linked clones occurred in matched ankylosing spondylitis synovial fluid.

The germline CDR1 and CDR2 sequences are SGHVS and FNYEAQ. Trimming shortened V by 5 bases and J by 0 bases, and 13 bases separated the two germline ends. This CDR3 region has 16 residues. Libraries of TCR beta came from quantitative 5'-RACE with molecular barcodes. TCRdb passed the 5' RACE reads through MiXCR, listing each CDR3 protein once. The repertoire includes around 30,000 distinct CDR3 sequences, about 7.8% of them detected once, and roughly a tenth sits in the top ten. Sample: blood, either unsorted or a sorted T cell fraction (not recorded which). The chain combines TRBV7-6 with TRBJ2-2, with D perhaps TRBD1 or TRBD2 (5 bases each). This receptor was identified in a male donor with ankylosing spondylitis or in good health (not recorded which). CDR3 nucleotide sequence: TGTGCCAGCAGCCCAGGGACGCCGGCGAACACCGGGGAGCTGTTTTTT. Residues: CASSPGTPANTGELFF.